The 4 T cell receptor beta chains listed next were all sequenced from one sample in a study of blood T cell repertoires in COVID-19. Generated by immunoSEQ multiplex PCR, the TCRdb table keeps only in-frame clones and is missing some. The table includes around 190,000 clones, 70% to 80% detected once. The specimen sequenced was peripheral blood. These receptor sequences come from a woman in her thirties or forties with COVID-19, enrolled during active disease.

The chain uses TRBV7-2 and TRBJ1-5, with D tentatively TRBD1 (6 bases). The CDR3 totals 13 residues. Germline V CDR1 and CDR2: SGHTA, FQGNSA. Trimming left V 6 bases short and J 5 bases short, with 11 bases between. The DNA of the CDR3 is TGTGCCAGCAGGCAGGGGCGAGATCAGCCCCAGCATTTT. This sequence encodes CASRQGRDQPQHF.

J is TRBJ2-3 and V is TRBV7-8; the match to TRBD2 covers 9 bases. V was pared by 5 bases and J by 8 bases, with 8 bases of the junction left unmatched. In germline, CDR1 is SGHVS, CDR2 FQNEAQ. The CDR3 runs 14 residues. The CDR3 nucleotides are TGTGCCAGCAGCCAGGGACTAGCACTACCTACGCAGTATTTT. Protein: CASSQGLALPTQYF.

The chain carries TRBV27 and TRBJ2-7; 7 bases line up with TRBD1. Trimming cost V 6 bases and J 3 bases; bases outside gene matches: 8. Germline CDR1 and CDR2: MNHEY and SMNVEV (reference sequence). This CDR3 spans 14 amino acids. The CDR3 protein is CASSQRQGLYEQYF. CDR3 bases: TGTGCCAGCAGCCAGAGACAGGGCCTCTACGAGCAGTACTTC.

This chain joins TRBV6-1 and TRBJ1-1; D possibly corresponds to TRBD1 (6 bases). Trimming removed 3 bases from V and 1 base from J, with 15 bases in between. This CDR3 region has 16 residues. Per germline, CDR1 MNHNS and CDR2 SASEGT. CDR3 in DNA: TGTGCCAGCAGTGACCCTTACAGGGAGGGGAACACTGAAGCTTTCTTT. Translating it yields CASSDPYREGNTEAFF.